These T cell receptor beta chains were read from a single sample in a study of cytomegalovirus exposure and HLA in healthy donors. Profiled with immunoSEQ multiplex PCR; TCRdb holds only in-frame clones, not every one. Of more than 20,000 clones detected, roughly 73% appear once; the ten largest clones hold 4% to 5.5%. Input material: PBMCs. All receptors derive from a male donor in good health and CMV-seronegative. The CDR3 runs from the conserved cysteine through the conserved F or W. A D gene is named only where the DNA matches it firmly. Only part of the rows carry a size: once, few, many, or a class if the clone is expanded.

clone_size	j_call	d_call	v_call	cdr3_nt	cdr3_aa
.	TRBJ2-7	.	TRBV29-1	TGCAGCGTTGAGAGCCATTCCTACGAGCAGTACTTC	CSVESHSYEQYF
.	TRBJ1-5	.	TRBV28	TGTGCCAGCAGCCTCGGTGGGGGGGCAGGTCAGCCCCAGCATTTT	CASSLGGGAGQPQHF
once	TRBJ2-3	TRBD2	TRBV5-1	TGCGCCAGCAGCTTGGGTGCGGGAGCCGCAACAGATACGCAGTATTTT	CASSLGAGAATDTQYF
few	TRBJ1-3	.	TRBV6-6	TGTGCCAGCAGCCAAGCGTCTTGGGTGAACACCATATATTTT	CASSQASWVNTIYF
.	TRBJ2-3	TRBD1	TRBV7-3	TGTGCCAGCAGCTTAGTCGCAGGGGGCACCCCAGATACGCAGTATTTT	CASSLVAGGTPDTQYF
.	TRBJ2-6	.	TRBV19	TGTGCCAGTAGTATAGTCAGGGGAAACTCTGGGGCCAACGTCCTGACTTTC	CASSIVRGNSGANVLTF
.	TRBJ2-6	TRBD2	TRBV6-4	TGTGCCAGCAGCGACGGACTAGCGGGGCCCTCTGGGGCCAACGTCCTGACTTTC	CASSDGLAGPSGANVLTF
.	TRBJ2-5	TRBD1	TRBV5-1	TGCGCCAGCAGCTTGGCAGGGGGCGGGGAGACCCAGTACTTC	CASSLAGGGETQYF
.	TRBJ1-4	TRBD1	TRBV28	TGTGCCAGCAGTTTACCTAAGGGACAGTTTAATGAAAAACTGTTTTTT	CASSLPKGQFNEKLFF
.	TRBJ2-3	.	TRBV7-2	TGTGCCAGCAGCTTATATGGCGATACGCAGTATTTT	CASSLYGDTQYF
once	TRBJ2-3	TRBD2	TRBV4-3	TGCGCCAGCAGCCAGGCCTTAGCGGGCAGGCTAAATACGCAGTATTTT	CASSQALAGRLNTQYF
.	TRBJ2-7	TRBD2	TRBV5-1	TGCGCCAGCAGCTTGGCCCCTAGCGGGACCTACGAGCAGTACTTC	CASSLAPSGTYEQYF
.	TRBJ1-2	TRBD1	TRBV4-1	TGCGCCAGCAGCTCGGGACAGACCACCCTTAACTATGGCTACACCTTC	CASSSGQTTLNYGYTF
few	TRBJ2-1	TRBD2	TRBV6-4	TGTGCCAGCAGGAGGACTAGCGGGGGGGGCGATGAGCAGTTCTTC	CASRRTSGGGDEQFF
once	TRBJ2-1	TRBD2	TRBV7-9	TGTGCCAGCAGCTCGACTAGCGGGGGGATCCTAAACAATGAGCAGTTCTTC	CASSSTSGGILNNEQFF
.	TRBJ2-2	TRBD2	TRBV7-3	TGTGCCAGCAGCTCGGGACTAGCGGGAGGGACCGGGGAGCTGTTTTTT	CASSSGLAGGTGELFF
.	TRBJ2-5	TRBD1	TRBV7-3	TGTGCCAGCAGCGGTGGACAGGGGGAGACCCAGTACTTC	CASSGGQGETQYF
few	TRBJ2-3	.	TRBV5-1	TGCGCCAGCAGCTTGCCCCCAGCGGCCTCTTGGGCAGATACGCAGTATTTT	CASSLPPAASWADTQYF
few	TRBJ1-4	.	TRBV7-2	TGTGCCAGCAGCAGAGGTCGAGATGAAAAACTGTTTTTT	CASSRGRDEKLFF
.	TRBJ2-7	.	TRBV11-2	TGTGCCAGCAGCTTATGGCATGGTGGCGAGCAGTACTTC	CASSLWHGGEQYF
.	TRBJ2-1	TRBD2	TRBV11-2	TGTGCCAGCAGCTTAGCGGGACTATTCGTCTACCGCTACAATGAGCAGTTCTTC	CASSLAGLFVYRYNEQFF
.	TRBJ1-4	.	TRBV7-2	TGTGCCAGCAGCTTAGCGGTACAGGACGCTCAAAAACTGTTTTTT	CASSLAVQDAQKLFF
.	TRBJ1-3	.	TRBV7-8	TGTGCCAGCAGCTTCCGGTTAGGAAACACCATATATTTT	CASSFRLGNTIYF
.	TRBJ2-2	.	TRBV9	TGTGCCAGCAGCCCGAATTCTAGGAAGCTGTTTTTT	CASSPNSRKLFF
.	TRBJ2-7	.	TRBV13	TGTGCCAGCAGCTTCCGACTAAGGGTCGCCGACGAGCAGTACTTC	CASSFRLRVADEQYF
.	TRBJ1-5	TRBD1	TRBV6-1	TGTGCCAGTGACAGGGGAAGCAATCAGCCCCAGCATTTT	CASDRGSNQPQHF
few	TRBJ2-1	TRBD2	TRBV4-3	TGCGCCAGCAGCCAAGGCCCGGGGGGGGTCTCCTACAATGAGCAGTTCTTC	CASSQGPGGVSYNEQFF
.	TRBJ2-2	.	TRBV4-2	TGTGCCAGCAGCCAAGATCCCGGGGGGGAGCTGTTTTTT	CASSQDPGGELFF
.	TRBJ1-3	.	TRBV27	TGTGCCAGCATGGGACATACTGGAAACACCATATATTTT	CASMGHTGNTIYF
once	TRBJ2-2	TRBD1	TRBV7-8	TGTGCCAACAGCTCGCAGGGGGCGGCCACCGGGGAGCTGTTTTTT	CANSSQGAATGELFF
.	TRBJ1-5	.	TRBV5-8	TGTGCCAGCAGCCCCTTTTCGGGGAGCAATCAGCCCCAGCATTTT	CASSPFSGSNQPQHF
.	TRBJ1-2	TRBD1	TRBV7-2	TGTGCCAGCAGCCCAGGGGGGTGGGATGGCTACACCTTC	CASSPGGWDGYTF
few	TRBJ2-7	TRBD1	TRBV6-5	TGTGCCAGCAGTTACGGACAGGGTCCCTACGAGCAGTACTTC	CASSYGQGPYEQYF
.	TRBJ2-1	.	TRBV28	TGTGCCAGCAGTTTCCCGTCCCGGGACACCTTTGATAGTGAGCAGTTCTTC	CASSFPSRDTFDSEQFF
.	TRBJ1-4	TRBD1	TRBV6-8	TGTGCCAGCAGTTATAGGACTTTACGGGACAGGGCATTTACTTCCGGTGAAAAACTGTTTTTT	CASSYRTLRDRAFTSGEKLFF
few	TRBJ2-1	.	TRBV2	TGTGCCAGCAGTGGACAGTCTAACGGTGAGCAGTTCTTC	CASSGQSNGEQFF
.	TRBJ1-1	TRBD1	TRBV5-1	TGCGCCAGCAGCTTGAGACAGGGGCTCAACACTGAAGCTTTCTTT	CASSLRQGLNTEAFF
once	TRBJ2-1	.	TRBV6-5	TGTGCCAGCAGTTACCATGACTCCCCCCAAGAGCAGTTCTTC	CASSYHDSPQEQFF
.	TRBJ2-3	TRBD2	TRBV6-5	TGTGCCAGCAAAAAAAAGGCGGGGGGAGATACGCAGTATTTT	CASKKKAGGDTQYF
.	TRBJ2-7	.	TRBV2	TGTGCCAGCAGCAATCAGGGGACCTCCTACGAGCAGTACTTC	CASSNQGTSYEQYF
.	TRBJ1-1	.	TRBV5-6	TGTGCCAGCACCAAAGCCCAGGGAGGATGGGCTTTCTTT	CASTKAQGGWAFF
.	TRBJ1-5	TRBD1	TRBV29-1	TGCAGCGTGTCCCGGGACAGGGGTCAGCCCCAGCATTTT	CSVSRDRGQPQHF
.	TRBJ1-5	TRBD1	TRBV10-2	TGCGCCAGCAGTGAGGCCACAGGGGGCGATCAGCCCCAGCATTTT	CASSEATGGDQPQHF
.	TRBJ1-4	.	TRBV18	TGTGCCAGCTCACCCCCCCTAGGAGGCGGGATTGAAAAACTGTTTTTT	CASSPPLGGGIEKLFF
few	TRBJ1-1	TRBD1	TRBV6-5	TGTGCCAGCAGTTACCAGGGGGCCAGCACTGAAGCTTTCTTT	CASSYQGASTEAFF
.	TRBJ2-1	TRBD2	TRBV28	TGTGCCAGCAGCCCCCCGGGACTAGCGGGGGCCAATGAGCAGTTCTTC	CASSPPGLAGANEQFF
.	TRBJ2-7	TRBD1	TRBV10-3	TGTGCCATCAGCCGGGACAGAGGCTACGAGCAGTACTTC	CAISRDRGYEQYF
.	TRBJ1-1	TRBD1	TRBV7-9	TGTGCCACAAACGGACAGGGGAAGAACACTGAAGCTTTCTTT	CATNGQGKNTEAFF
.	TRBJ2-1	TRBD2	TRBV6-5	TGTGCCAGCAGTTACTCATCCCAGCGGGGGTTGAATGAGCAGTTCTTC	CASSYSSQRGLNEQFF
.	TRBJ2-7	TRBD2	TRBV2	TGTGCCAGCAGTGAAGATGGAGCGGGACGAACCTACGAGCAGTACTTC	CASSEDGAGRTYEQYF